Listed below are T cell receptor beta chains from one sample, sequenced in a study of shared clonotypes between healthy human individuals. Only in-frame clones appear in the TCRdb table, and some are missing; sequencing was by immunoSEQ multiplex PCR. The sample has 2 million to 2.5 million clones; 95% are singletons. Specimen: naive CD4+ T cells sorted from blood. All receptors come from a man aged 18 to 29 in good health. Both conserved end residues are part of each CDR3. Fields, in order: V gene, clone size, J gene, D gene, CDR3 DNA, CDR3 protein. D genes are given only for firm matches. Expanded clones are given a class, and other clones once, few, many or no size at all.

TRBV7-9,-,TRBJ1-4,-,TGTGCCAGCAGCTTAGCGTCAGAATCGGGACCAACTAATGAAAAACTGTTTTTT,CASSLASESGPTNEKLFF
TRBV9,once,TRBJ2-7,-,TGTGCCAGCAGCGTAGAACCCTCCTCCCCCTACGAGCAGTACTTC,CASSVEPSSPYEQYF
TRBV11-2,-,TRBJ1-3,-,TGTGCCAGCAGCTTACGGGAGGGGTTCTCTGGAAACACCATATATTTT,CASSLREGFSGNTIYF
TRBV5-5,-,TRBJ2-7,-,TGTGCCAGCAGCTTGGGGTCCGACAGCGAGCAGTACTTC,CASSLGSDSEQYF
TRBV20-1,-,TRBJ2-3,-,TGCAGTGCTAGAAGGGCAGATACGCAGTATTTT,CSARRADTQYF
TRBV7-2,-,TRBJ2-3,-,TGTGCCAGCAGCTTAGGGTTCAGCACAGATACGCAGTATTTT,CASSLGFSTDTQYF
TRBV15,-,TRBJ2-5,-,TGTGCCACCAGCAGTGGGAGAGGGGGACCCGAAGAGACCCAGTACTTC,CATSSGRGGPEETQYF
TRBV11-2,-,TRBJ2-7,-,TGTGCCAGCAGCTTAGATCATCTTCTGGAGCAGTACTTC,CASSLDHLLEQYF
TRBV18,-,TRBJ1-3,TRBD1,TGTGCCAGCTCACCACAGCAGGGGGCTGAAGGAAACACCATATATTTT,CASSPQQGAEGNTIYF
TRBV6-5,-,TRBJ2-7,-,TGTGCCAGCAGACTAGGTCGGTCCTACGAGCAGTACTTC,CASRLGRSYEQYF
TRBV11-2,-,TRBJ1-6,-,TGTGCCAGCAGCTGGACCCACGCGAGCTCCTATAATTCACCCCTCCACTTT,CASSWTHASSYNSPLHF
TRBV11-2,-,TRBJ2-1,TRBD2,TGTGCCAGCAGCTTGGGGACTAGCGGGGGCAATGAGCAGTTCTTC,CASSLGTSGGNEQFF
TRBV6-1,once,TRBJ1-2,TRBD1,TGTGCCAGCAGGTTTTCGGGACAGGGACACTATGGCTACACCTTC,CASRFSGQGHYGYTF
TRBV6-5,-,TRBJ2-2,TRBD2,TGTGCCAGCAAGCGGGGAAACACCGGGGAGCTGTTTTTT,CASKRGNTGELFF
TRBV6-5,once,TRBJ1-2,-,TGTGCCAGCAGTTACTCGAGATTGAGGGGGAACTATGGCTACACCTTC,CASSYSRLRGNYGYTF
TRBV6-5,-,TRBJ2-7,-,TGTGCCAGCAGTTACTCAGGGATGGGTGGGTACGAGCAGTACTTC,CASSYSGMGGYEQYF
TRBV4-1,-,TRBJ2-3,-,TGCGCCAGCAGCCAAGATCTAGGTAGCGCCACAGATACGCAGTATTTT,CASSQDLGSATDTQYF
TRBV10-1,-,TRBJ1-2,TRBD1,TGCGCCAGAGGAGGTACCGGGACAGAATATGGCTACACCTTC,CARGGTGTEYGYTF
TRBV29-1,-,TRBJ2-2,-,TGCAGCTGCCAAGGAGGGCAGCCGACCGGGGAGCTGTTTTTT,CSCQGGQPTGELFF
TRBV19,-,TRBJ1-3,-,TGTGCCAGTAGTATCGGGTACGGAAACACCATATATTTT,CASSIGYGNTIYF
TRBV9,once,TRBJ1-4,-,TGTGCCAGCAGCGGGGTGGACAGCGAAAAACTGTTTTTT,CASSGVDSEKLFF
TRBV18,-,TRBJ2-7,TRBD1,TGTGCCAGCTCACCACCCGTGGGACAGGGGGACTCCTACGAGCAGTACTTC,CASSPPVGQGDSYEQYF
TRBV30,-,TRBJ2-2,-,TGTGCCTGGAGTGGGGGGCGGGCGAACACCGGGGAGCTGTTTTTT,CAWSGGRANTGELFF
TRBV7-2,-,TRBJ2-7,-,TGTGCCAGCAGCCCAGGACCAGGAAGGTACGAGCAGTACTTC,CASSPGPGRYEQYF
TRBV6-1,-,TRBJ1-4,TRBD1,TGTGCCAGCAGAACAGGGGGCTTAGGTGAAAAACTGTTTTTT,CASRTGGLGEKLFF
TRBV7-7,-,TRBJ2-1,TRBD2,TGTGCTAGCAGCTCGGGACTAGCGGGAAGCGAGCAGTTCTTC,CASSSGLAGSEQFF
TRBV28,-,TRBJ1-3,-,TGTGCCAGCACCTCAGTTGGAAACACCATATATTTT,CASTSVGNTIYF
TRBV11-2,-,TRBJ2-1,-,TGTGCCAGCAGTTGGGGGCTAGCGAGAAACAATGAGCAGTTCTTC,CASSWGLARNNEQFF
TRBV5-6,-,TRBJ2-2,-,TGTGCCAGCAGCTTTAGTAGCGCGGCCGGGGAGCTGTTTTTT,CASSFSSAAGELFF
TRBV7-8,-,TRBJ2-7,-,TGTGCCAGCAGCTTAAGCCGGGACCGAATACGTCTGGAGCAGTACTTC,CASSLSRDRIRLEQYF
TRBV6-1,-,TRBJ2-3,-,TGTGCCAGCAGGGGAGTGGCAGATACGCAGTATTTT,CASRGVADTQYF
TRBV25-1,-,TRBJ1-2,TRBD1,TGTGCCAGCAGTGAATTAGGGACAGCCTATGGCTACACCTTC,CASSELGTAYGYTF
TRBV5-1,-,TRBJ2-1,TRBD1,TGCGCCAGCAGCTTGGCCGGACAGGGATACAATGAGCAGTTCTTC,CASSLAGQGYNEQFF
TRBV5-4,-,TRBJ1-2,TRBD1,TGTGCCAGCAGCTTGGGAGGGGTAAGGGACAGTAGCTACACCTTC,CASSLGGVRDSSYTF
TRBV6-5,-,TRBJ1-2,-,TGTGCCAGCAGTTACGGAACAGGGTCTAGCGGCTACACCTTC,CASSYGTGSSGYTF
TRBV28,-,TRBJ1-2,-,TGTGCCAGCAGTGTTGGAACAGAATCTGGGTCTGGCTACACCTTC,CASSVGTESGSGYTF
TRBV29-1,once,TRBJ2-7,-,TGCAGCGCGATCCGGGACAACTACTACGAGCAGTACTTC,CSAIRDNYYEQYF
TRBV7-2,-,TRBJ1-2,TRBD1,TGTGCCAGCAGCTTAGGACAGGGGTTTGGCTACACCTTC,CASSLGQGFGYTF
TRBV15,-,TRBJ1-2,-,TGTGCCACCAGCAGAGAGACGGATAACTATGGCTACACCTTC,CATSRETDNYGYTF
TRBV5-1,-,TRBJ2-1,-,TGCGCCAGCAGTCGGGTAGCGGAAGCCTACAATGAGCAGTTCTTC,CASSRVAEAYNEQFF
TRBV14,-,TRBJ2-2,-,TGTGCCAGCAGCCGGGAACAGGGCTGGGTCACCGGGGAGCTGTTTTTT,CASSREQGWVTGELFF
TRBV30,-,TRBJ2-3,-,TGTGCCTGGAGTAGCCTCACAGATACGCAGTATTTT,CAWSSLTDTQYF
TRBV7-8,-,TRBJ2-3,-,TGTGCCAGCAGCTTAGTTCAGGATACGCAGTATTTT,CASSLVQDTQYF
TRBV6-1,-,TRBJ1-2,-,TGTGCCAGCACCCTAACCGGGTTCCCTAACTATGGCTACACCTTC,CASTLTGFPNYGYTF
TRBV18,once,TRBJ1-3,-,TGTGCCAGCTCACCACCTACAAAGCAGGGAAACACCATATATTTT,CASSPPTKQGNTIYF
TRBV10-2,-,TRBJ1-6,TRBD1,TGCGCCAGCAGTGAGCTCGGACAGGGACCATCACCCCTCCACTTT,CASSELGQGPSPLHF
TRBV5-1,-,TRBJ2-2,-,TGCGCCAGCAGCACGGGACTCCTAAACACCGGGGAGCTGTTTTTT,CASSTGLLNTGELFF